This record looks at one TCR beta chain sequence and its context. Antigen unknown. The data were obtained in a study of T cell repertoires in cytomegalovirus infection. Background on the study: Public signatures in TCR beta pointed to CMV infection and matching HLA type. Study observations and caveats: The ex vivo response showed dominance by HLA-C-restricted CMV-specific TCR beta clonotypes.

TCRdb recomputed calls from the reads with MiXCR, one row per CDR3 protein. The top ten hold roughly 10% of the sample, which has around 450,000 distinct CDR3 sequences, roughly 12% seen once. The germline gives CDR1 MNHNY, CDR2 SVGAGI (reference sequence). V was clipped by 6 bases and J by 4 bases; unmatched bases: 10. The length of the CDR3 is 15 residues. This clonotype was obtained from a human donor in good health (CMV status not recorded). Some clones in this sample may be carry-over from other donors' samples. Material for sequencing was PBMCs. J is TRBJ2-3 and V is TRBV6-6; 7 bases are shared with TRBD1. The CDR3 loop reads CASRPRQGGSDTQYF. The CDR3, as DNA: TGTGCCAGCAGACCAAGACAGGGCGGTTCAGATACGCAGTATTTT.